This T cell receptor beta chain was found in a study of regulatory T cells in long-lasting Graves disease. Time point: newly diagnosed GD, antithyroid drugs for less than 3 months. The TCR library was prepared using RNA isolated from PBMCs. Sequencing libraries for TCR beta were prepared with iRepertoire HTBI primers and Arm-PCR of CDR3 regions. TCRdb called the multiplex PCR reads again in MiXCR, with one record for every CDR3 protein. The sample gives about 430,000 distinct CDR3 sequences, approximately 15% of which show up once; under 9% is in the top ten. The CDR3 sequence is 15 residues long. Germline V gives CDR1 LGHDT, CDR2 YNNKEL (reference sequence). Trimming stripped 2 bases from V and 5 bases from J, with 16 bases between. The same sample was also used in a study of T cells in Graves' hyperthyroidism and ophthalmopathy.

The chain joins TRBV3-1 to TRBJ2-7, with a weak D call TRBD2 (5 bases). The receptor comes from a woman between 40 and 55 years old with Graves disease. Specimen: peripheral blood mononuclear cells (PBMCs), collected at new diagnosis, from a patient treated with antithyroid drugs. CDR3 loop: CASSQQDGVSNEQYF. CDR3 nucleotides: TGTGCCAGCAGCCAACAGGACGGGGTGTCCAACGAGCAGTACTTC.